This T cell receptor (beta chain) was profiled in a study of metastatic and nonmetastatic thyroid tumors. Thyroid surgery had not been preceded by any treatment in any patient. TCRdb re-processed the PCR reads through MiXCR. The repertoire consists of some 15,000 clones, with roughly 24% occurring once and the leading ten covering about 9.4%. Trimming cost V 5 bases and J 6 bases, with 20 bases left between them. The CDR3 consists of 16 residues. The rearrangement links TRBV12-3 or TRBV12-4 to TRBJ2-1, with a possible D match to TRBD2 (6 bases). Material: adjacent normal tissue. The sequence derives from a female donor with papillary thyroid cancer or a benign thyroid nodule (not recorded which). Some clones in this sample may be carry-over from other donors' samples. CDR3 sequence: CASSPHSGSLGNEQFF. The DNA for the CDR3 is TGTGCCAGCAGTCCCCATAGCGGTAGCTTGGGCAATGAGCAGTTCTTC.